The 24 T cell receptor beta chains below come from one sample, sequenced in a study of T cell responses to AZD1222 COVID-19 vaccine. Sequencing used immunoSEQ multiplex PCR; TCRdb keeps in-frame clones, though not all of them. The repertoire holds some 150,000 clones, roughly 90% seen once, with 3% to 4% in the top ten. The specimen comprised peripheral blood, sampled 28 days after the second AZD1222 dose. The origin of the receptors is an adult who received the AZD1222 COVID-19 vaccine.

The chain has TRBV21-1 and TRBJ1-5. TRBV21-1 is designated a pseudogene. The CDR3 runs to 14 residues. CDR3 loop: CASSGWGGNQPQHF. The CDR3 coding sequence is TGTGCCAGCAGTGGGTGGGGGGGCAATCAGCCCCAGCATTTT.

The genes are TRBV27 and TRBJ2-1; 7 bases fit TRBD2. CDR3 size: 16 residues. The germline V gene has CDR1 MNHEY and CDR2 SMNVEV (reference sequence). Germline trimming cut 4 bases from V and 2 bases from J; bases unmatched to any gene: 8. As DNA, the CDR3 is TGTGCCAGCAGTTCGGCTAGCGGTTTTCCCTACAATGAGCAGTTCTTC. Translated: CASSSASGFPYNEQFF.

The chain joins TRBV9 to TRBJ2-5, with TRBD2 matching 7 bases. The CDR3 is 15 residues long. The V and J ends lost 0 bases and 4 bases, in that order; junction bases with no gene match: 6. CDR1 is SGDLS, CDR2 YYNGEE, per germline. In nucleotides, the CDR3 is TGTGCCAGCAGCGTAGATGGCGGGGGACGAGAGACCCAGTACTTC. This codes for CASSVDGGGRETQYF.

The genes are TRBV9 and TRBJ2-1; the match to TRBD2 covers 13 bases. Germline V gene lookup returns CDR1 SGDLS and CDR2 YYNGEE. This CDR3 has 14 amino acids. V was clipped by 3 bases and J by 7 bases; unmatched bases: 1. CDR3: CASSGTSGSNEQFF. CDR3 DNA: TGTGCCAGCAGCGGGACTAGCGGGAGTAATGAGCAGTTCTTC. The whole variable domain, remainder taken from reference TRBV9 and TRBJ2-1, is DSGVTQTPKHLITATGQRVTLRCSPRSGDLSVYWYQQSLDQGLQFLIQYYNGEERAKGNILERFSAQQFPDLHSELNLSSLELGDSALYFCASSGTSGSNEQFFGPGTRLTVL.

The rearrangement joins TRBV3-1 (or the pseudogene TRBV3-2) to TRBJ2-3, with D perhaps matching TRBD1 (5 bases). V was cut by 0 bases and J by 0 bases, with 7 bases left in between. The CDR3 is made up of 15 amino acids. Germline assignment: CDR1 LGHDT and CDR2 YNNKEL (reference sequence). Here the CDR3 DNA reads TGTGCCAGCAGCCAAGATGGGGCCAGCACAGATACGCAGTATTTT. Its protein is CASSQDGASTDTQYF.

This clone was seen only a few times. The rearrangement links TRBV10-3 to TRBJ2-7; 8 nucleotides match TRBD1. Germline-derived CDR1 and CDR2 are ENHRY and SYGVKD. This CDR3 is 15 amino acids long. Losses at the gene ends were 2 bases for V and 0 bases for J; bases not matched to a gene: 3. This CDR3 reads CAISEGDRISYEQYF. The CDR3 bases are TGTGCCATCAGTGAGGGGGACAGGATCTCCTACGAGCAGTACTTC.

The chain combines TRBV24-1 with TRBJ2-3; TRBD2 is a possible D gene (6 bases). Germline loops: CDR1 KGHDR, CDR2 SFDVKD. CDR3 size: 16 residues. Trimming stripped 0 bases from V and 2 bases from J, with 11 bases between. The CDR3: CATSDLQGLNTDTQYF. The CDR3 DNA follows: TGTGCCACCAGTGATTTGCAGGGACTGAACACAGATACGCAGTATTTT.

This clone was picked up one time. The rearrangement links TRBV30 to TRBJ1-3, with unresolved D. Germline assignment: CDR1 GTSNPN and CDR2 SVGIG (reference sequence). This CDR3 is built from 12 residues. Between the trimmed V and J ends, which lost 5 bases and 0 bases, there was a span of 5 bases. CDR3 nucleotides: TGTGCCTGGGTCAACTCTGGAAACACCATATATTTT. Translating gives CAWVNSGNTIYF.

This chain joins TRBV27 and TRBJ2-1; D is perhaps TRBD1 (5 bases). CDR1 and CDR2 (germline): MNHEY, SMNVEV (reference sequence). The CDR3 has 15 amino acids. The V end lost 6 bases, the J end lost 7 bases, and 19 bases lay between the germline ends. This CDR3 is CASRIDRKIGNEQFF. DNA of the CDR3: TGTGCCAGCAGAATTGACAGAAAAATCGGGAATGAGCAGTTCTTC.

The chain uses TRBV7-9 and TRBJ2-3; 7 bases fit TRBD2. The trim removed 6 bases at V and 0 bases at J, leaving 9 bases unmatched. CDR3 length: 16 amino acids. CDR1 and CDR2 from the germline V gene are SEHNR and FQNEAQ (reference sequence). The CDR3 DNA follows: TGTGCCAGCAGTCAAGGGGCTAGCGGAAGCACAGATACGCAGTATTTT. This gives the protein CASSQGASGSTDTQYF.

This rearrangement joins TRBV6-5 to TRBJ1-4, with no clear D. Trimming shortened V by 6 bases and J by 4 bases, and 12 bases separated the two germline ends. Germline lookup yields CDR1 MNHEY and CDR2 SVGAGI. There are 14 residues in the CDR3. The CDR3 nucleotides read TGTGCCAGCAGCCTTGGGCCGAGTAATGAAAAACTGTTTTTT. Translating it yields CASSLGPSNEKLFF.

This chain uses TRBV10-1 with TRBJ2-1, with 10 bases aligning to TRBD2. Germline CDR1 and CDR2: WNHNN and SYGVQD (reference sequence). The V gene end was trimmed by 0 bases and the J gene end by 4 bases; junction bases not matched to a gene: 6. The CDR3 is made up of 17 amino acids. CDR3 sequence (DNA): TGCGCCAGCAGTGAGTCGAGCGGACTAGCGGTATACAATGAGCAGTTCTTC. Translated, it gives CASSESSGLAVYNEQFF.

The chain couples TRBV10-3 to TRBJ2-5; 10 nucleotides line up with TRBD1. The CDR3 consists of 15 residues. From germline, CDR1 is ENHRY and CDR2 SYGVKD. The V gene end was trimmed by 6 bases and the J gene end by 5 bases; junction bases not matched to a gene: 9. CDR3 sequence (DNA): TGTGCCATCAGCCGGCGACAGGGGGCGGGCGAGACCCAGTACTTC. Its translation is CAISRRQGAGETQYF.

This chain joins TRBV2 and TRBJ2-7; 8 positions match TRBD1. The CDR3 totals 11 residues. V shed 9 bases, J shed 7 bases, and the junction held 5 bases outside the gene matches. Germline assignment: CDR1 SNHLY and CDR2 FYNNEI. CDR3 bases: TGTGCCAGTCAGGGGGCGCGGGAGCAGTACTTC. Translating it yields CASQGAREQYF.

For the CDR3, the DNA is TGTGCCAGCAGTTTAACGCTAGGGACAGGGGGGTACAATGAGCAGTTCTTC. Translated, it gives CASSLTLGTGGYNEQFF. The V call is TRBV27, the J call TRBJ2-1, with 11 positions matching TRBD1. Losses at the gene ends were 2 bases for V and 4 bases for J; bases not matched to a gene: 7. The CDR3 totals 17 residues. Germline V lookup: CDR1 MNHEY, CDR2 SMNVEV (reference sequence).

The chain joins TRBV29-1 to TRBJ1-1; no reliable D call. CDR3 length: 13 amino acids. Trimming removed 4 bases from V and 0 bases from J, with 9 bases in between. The germline CDR1 and CDR2 sequences are SQVTM and ANQGSEA. Here the CDR3 reads CSVVFVMNTEAFF. The DNA for the CDR3 is TGCAGCGTTGTATTTGTGATGAACACTGAAGCTTTCTTT.

The chain recombines TRBV7-2 with TRBJ2-7; D is perhaps TRBD1 (5 bases). Germline-derived CDR1 and CDR2 are SGHTA and FQGNSA. The CDR3 contains 15 residues. The V gene lost 5 bases and the J gene lost 0 bases, with 14 bases spanning the gap. The CDR3 loop reads CASSGRGEVSYEQYF. In DNA form, the CDR3 reads TGTGCCAGCAGCGGTAGGGGCGAGGTCTCCTACGAGCAGTACTTC.

This clone was counted once. This chain connects TRBV18 to TRBJ2-1, with D possibly TRBD1 on 5 matching bases. CDR1 is KGHSH and CDR2 is LQKENI in the germline V gene. This CDR3 has 14 amino acids. V was shortened by 2 bases and J by 3 bases, with 8 bases between the two germline ends. The CDR3 region is CASSPTQGYNEQFF. CDR3 DNA sequence: TGTGCCAGCTCACCAACCCAGGGCTACAATGAGCAGTTCTTC.

The rearrangement joins TRBV28 to TRBJ1-1, with 9 bases fitting TRBD1. Per the germline V gene, CDR1 is MDHEN and CDR2 is SYDVKM. The J segment lost 3 bases and the V segment lost 6 bases, leaving 11 bases of the junction unmatched. The CDR3 is 16 residues long. CDR3 loop: CASREPQGARDTEAFF. The DNA of the CDR3 is TGTGCCAGCAGGGAGCCACAGGGGGCGCGAGACACTGAAGCTTTCTTT.

The chain combines TRBV6-5 with TRBJ2-2, with D unresolved. The CDR3 is made up of 14 amino acids. With 0 bases removed from V and 2 bases from J, the gap between germline ends came to 4 bases. Germline-derived CDR1 and CDR2 are MNHEY and SVGAGI. CDR3 sequence reads: CASSYSGNTGELFF. DNA of the CDR3: TGTGCCAGCAGTTACTCTGGAAACACCGGGGAGCTGTTTTTT.

This chain uses TRBV6-5 with TRBJ2-1; D tentatively fits TRBD1 or TRBD2 (5 bases each). V was pared by 2 bases and J by 6 bases, with 14 bases between. CDR3 length: 15 amino acids. Germline V gene data show CDR1 as MNHEY and CDR2 as SVGAGI. CDR3 DNA: TGTGCCAGCAGTTACACGACCGGGACCACCAATGAGCAGTTCTTC. Its protein is CASSYTTGTTNEQFF.

This chain links TRBV6-1 with TRBJ2-1; D may be TRBD2 (5 bases). Germline loops: CDR1 MNHNS, CDR2 SASEGT. V was shortened by 2 bases and J by 0 bases, with 14 bases between the two germline ends. This CDR3 region has 17 residues. CDR3 in amino acids: CASSEFGGPYSYNEQFF. In nucleotides, the CDR3 is TGTGCCAGCAGTGAATTCGGCGGGCCATACTCCTACAATGAGCAGTTCTTC.

The V call is TRBV25-1, the J call TRBJ2-5, with D possibly TRBD1 on 5 matching bases. Trimming removed 4 bases at V and 7 bases at J, with 13 bases between. The CDR3 sequence is 13 residues long. Germline lookup yields CDR1 MGHDK and CDR2 SYGVNS. The chain's CDR3 is CASSVRESLTQYF. CDR3 DNA: TGTGCCAGCAGTGTCAGGGAATCTTTGACCCAGTACTTC.

The CDR3 region is CASSQNTQGFGNTIYF. In DNA form, the CDR3 reads TGCGCCAGCAGCCAAAATACGCAGGGGTTTGGAAACACCATATATTTT. The genes are TRBV4-1 and TRBJ1-3, with a tentative D call TRBD1 (6 bases). Trimming removed 2 bases at V and 3 bases at J, with 14 bases between. There are 16 residues in the CDR3. Per germline, CDR1 MGHRA and CDR2 YSYEKL.